The 2 T cell receptor beta chains reported below all come from one sample, sequenced in a study of regulatory T cells in long-lasting Graves disease. Time point described: newly diagnosed GD, antithyroid drugs for less than 3 months. RNA from PBMCs was the source of the TCR library. Building of the TCR beta libraries involved iRepertoire HTBI primers and Arm-PCR of CDR3 regions. MiXCR was run by TCRdb on the multiplex PCR reads, yielding one entry per CDR3 protein. The sample consists of about 400,000 distinct CDR3 sequences, 15% of them appearing once. A further study also used this sample, focusing on T cells in Graves' hyperthyroidism and ophthalmopathy.

Sample: peripheral blood mononuclear cells (PBMCs), taken at new diagnosis, from a patient treated with antithyroid drugs. The receptors were sampled from a middle-aged woman with Graves disease.

This sequence joins TRBV5-1 and TRBJ2-3; D tentatively reads TRBD1 or TRBD2 (6 bases each). There are 15 residues in the CDR3. Trimming took off 5 bases at V and 6 bases at J, with 19 bases between the two ends. Germline V CDR1 and CDR2: SGHRS, YFSETQ. CDR3 sequence: CASRSLPGALDTQYF. Written as DNA, the CDR3 is TGCGCCAGCAGGTCGTTGCCGGGGGCATTGGATACGCAGTATTTT.

The chain has TRBV24-1 and TRBJ2-1; 11 nucleotides agree with TRBD2. The length of the CDR3 is 18 residues. Unmatched junction bases numbered 13, after V lost 9 bases and J lost 1 base. Germline loops: CDR1 KGHDR, CDR2 SFDVKD. The CDR3 DNA reads as TGTGCCACCGGAGGGACCGGGACTAGCGGAGAATCCTACAATGAGCAGTTCTTC. Translating it yields CATGGTGTSGESYNEQFF.